This TCR beta chain comes out of a study of identical twins. Notes on the study in general: Where beta out-of-frame sequences were concerned, excess twin sharing was weaker.

TCRdb processed the 5' RACE reads anew with MiXCR; each CDR3 protein has one entry. Of about 220,000 distinct CDR3 sequences listed, less than 8% were seen once; the top ten hold 1.9%. This clonotype has more than one count but fewer than ten. Its antigen is unidentified. Among all donors, each was a healthy Caucasian. V was trimmed by 4 bases and J by 7 bases, leaving 24 bases between them. CDR3 size: 16 residues. Looked up from germline, CDR1 is SQVTM and CDR2 is ANQGSEA. The sample was also reused in another study, on yellow fever vaccine responses in identical twins.

The sequenced sample was memory (CD45RO+) T cells sorted from blood. This chain links TRBV29-1 with TRBJ2-3; tentative D call: TRBD1 (5 bases). This sequence was found in a woman between 18 and 29 years old in good health. The CDR3 nucleotides are TGCAGCGTTGCCGAGGCAAAGGGGAAAAGGGCCAATACGCAGTATTTT. Translated: CSVAEAKGKRANTQYF.